Each of the 22 T cell receptor beta chains below was sequenced from the same sample in a study of regulatory T cells in long-lasting Graves disease (dated by TCRdb to the early 2020s). Sample time point, as interpreted from the label and publication: persistent/refractory GD, antithyroid drugs over 5 years with positive TRAb. For both TCR sequencing and RNA sequencing, RNA was extracted from PBMCs using TRIzol. The library was obtained by multiplex PCR. Data came from an Illumina HiSeq 4000. To build TCR beta libraries, CDR3 regions were amplified by Arm-PCR using iRepertoire HTBI primers. TCRdb handled the public reads itself, with Q25 trimming in fastp and clone calling in MiXCR, and kept productive beta chains. Records with the same CDR3 protein are collapsed into one entry carrying the most frequent genes and DNA. Counted in this sample were about 450,000 distinct CDR3 sequences; less than 25% of them appeared once. The biggest ten clones account for 26% of the sample.

The sample here was peripheral blood mononuclear cells (PBMCs), taken when the disease was refractory, from a patient treated with antithyroid drugs. The source is a female donor with Graves disease.

This clonotype was observed many times. The chain links TRBV20-1 to TRBJ2-7; D may be TRBD2 (5 bases). In germline, CDR1 is DFQATT, CDR2 SNEGSKA (reference sequence). V dropped 1 base and J dropped 2 bases, with 15 bases sitting between them. The CDR3 has 15 residues. CDR3 in DNA: TGCAGTGCTAGAGTCCTAGCTGCCATTACCTACGAGCAGTACTTC. Protein product: CSARVLAAITYEQYF.

This clonotype was detected many times. CDR3 DNA sequence: TGTGCCAGCAGCTCGCGGACCCGTGGATCCTACGAGCAGTACTTC. Protein product: CASSSRTRGSYEQYF. This rearrangement joins TRBV7-2 to TRBJ2-7, with unresolved D. The CDR3 has 15 residues. Trimming cost V 4 bases and J 1 base, with 14 bases left between them. Germline V gene data show CDR1 as SGHTA and CDR2 as FQGNSA. Looking up the rest from reference TRBV7-2 and TRBJ2-7 gives the full variable domain: GAGVSQSPSNKVTEKGKDVELRCDPISGHTALYWYRQSLGQGLEFLIYFQGNSAPDKSGLPSDRFSAERTGGSVSTLTIQRTQQEDSAVYLCASSSRTRGSYEQYFGPGTRLTVT.

This clonotype was recorded many times. In nucleotides, the CDR3 is TGCAGTGCTAGAGCGGGAGGGGCCCTCAATTCACCCCTCCACTTT. Protein: CSARAGGALNSPLHF. The chain combines TRBV20-1 with TRBJ1-6; tentatively, D is TRBD1 (5 bases). This CDR3 comprises 15 residues. CDR1 DFQATT and CDR2 SNEGSKA come from the germline V gene (reference sequence). The ends were cut back, 1 base at V and 7 bases at J, with 14 bases in the middle.

A remark on this clonotype: A read error may explain this, as a much larger clone is one base away. V is TRBV15 and J is TRBJ1-4, with TRBD1 as a possible D gene (6 bases). V dropped 0 bases and J dropped 12 bases, with 14 bases sitting between them. The germline V gene encodes CDR1 LNHNV and CDR2 YYDKDF (reference sequence). The length of the CDR3 is 14 residues. The CDR3: CATSRDQGWEELFF. DNA of the CDR3: TGTGCCACCAGCAGAGATCAGGGGTGGGAAGAACTGTTTTTT. Combining the CDR3 with reference TRBV15 and TRBJ1-4 gives the whole variable domain DAMVIQNPRYQVTQFGKPVTLSCSQTLNHNVMYWYQQKSSQAPKLLFHYYDKDFNNEADTPDNFQSRRPNTSFCFLDIRSPGLGDTAMYLCATSRDQGWEELFFGSGTQLSVL.

This clonotype appeared many times. The V and J genes are TRBV6-5 and TRBJ2-7; TRBD2 matches at 15 bases. The CDR3 has 19 amino acids. Germline trimming cut 4 bases from V and 2 bases from J; bases unmatched to any gene: 12. Germline V lookup: CDR1 MNHEY, CDR2 SVGAGI. The CDR3 coding sequence is TGTGCCAGCAGTTCCAAACGGACTAGCGGGAGGGTGGTCGCCTACGAGCAGTACTTC. Translating it yields CASSSKRTSGRVVAYEQYF.

This clonotype came up many times. Here the CDR3 reads CASSNQKSGYTF. In DNA, the CDR3 is TGTGCCAGCAGTAATCAGAAATCTGGCTACACCTTC. The rearrangement uses TRBV6-1 and TRBJ1-2; the D is unclear. CDR3 length: 12 amino acids. The germline V gene has CDR1 MNHNS and CDR2 SASEGT. Trimming cost V 5 bases and J 7 bases, with 11 bases left between them.

The genes are TRBV28 and TRBJ2-7, with D tentatively TRBD2 (5 bases). Germline CDR1 reads MDHEN; CDR2 reads SYDVKM. This CDR3 region has 15 residues. Deletions cut 8 bases from V and 2 bases from J, with 19 bases between. CDR3 protein: CASGWIGVFPYEQYF. CDR3 DNA: TGTGCCAGCGGATGGATCGGGGTATTCCCCTACGAGCAGTACTTC.

The chain uses TRBV24-1 and TRBJ2-2, with D perhaps matching TRBD1 (6 bases). The CDR3 contains 15 residues. The V and J ends lost 2 bases and 6 bases respectively, with 12 bases between them. The V gene's germline CDR1 is KGHDR and CDR2 SFDVKD. CDR3 loop: CATSDSTGMAGELFF. CDR3 DNA sequence: TGTGCCACCAGTGATTCTACAGGGATGGCCGGGGAGCTGTTTTTT.

This clonotype has a count of ten or more. The V and J genes are TRBV7-8 and TRBJ2-7, with D possibly called TRBD1 or TRBD2 (7 bases each). Trimming took 0 bases from V and 0 from J, leaving 15 bases between them. CDR3 length: 17 amino acids. Per germline, CDR1 SGHVS and CDR2 FQNEAQ. CDR3 sequence: CASSLAAGGEISYEQYF. The CDR3 DNA follows: TGTGCCAGCAGCTTAGCGGCAGGGGGGGAAATCTCCTACGAGCAGTACTTC.

This clonotype was picked up many times. This chain links TRBV2 with TRBJ1-4, with no clear D. CDR1 is SNHLY, CDR2 FYNNEI, per germline. Trimming stripped 5 bases from V and 2 bases from J, with 12 bases between. The CDR3 has 15 residues. Written as DNA, the CDR3 is TGTGCCAGCAGTCCCGGGCAGACGACTAATGAAAAACTGTTTTTT. Translated, it gives CASSPGQTTNEKLFF.

The genes are TRBV7-2 and TRBJ2-1, with D tentatively TRBD2 (5 bases). The CDR3 spans 16 residues. V was cut by 2 bases and J by 8 bases, with 19 bases left in between. The germline V gene encodes CDR1 SGHTA and CDR2 FQGNSA. CDR3 loop: CASSLIWERTADEQFF. For the CDR3, the DNA is TGTGCCAGCAGCTTAATTTGGGAAAGGACTGCTGATGAGCAGTTCTTC.

The rearrangement joins TRBV7-2 to TRBJ2-7; D may be TRBD1 or TRBD2 (6 bases each). V lost 0 bases and J 6 bases, leaving 21 bases between the germline ends. Germline CDR1 and CDR2: SGHTA and FQGNSA. The CDR3 covers 17 residues. Here the CDR3 DNA reads TGTGCCAGCAGCTTAGCGCTCGGGGGCCCCTATGTGGCCGAGCAGTACTTC. Its translation: CASSLALGGPYVAEQYF.

This clonotype was seen only a few times. The chain combines TRBV6-2 or TRBV6-3 with TRBJ1-2; D uncertain. V was cut by 5 bases and J by 0 bases, with 7 bases left in between. Germline V CDR1 and CDR2: MNHEY, SVGEGT. The CDR3 length is 13 residues. The CDR3 DNA follows: TGTGCCAGCAGTAAAGATACTAACTATGGCTACACCTTC. Residues: CASSKDTNYGYTF.

A few counts support this clonotype. The gene calls are TRBV29-1 and TRBJ2-7; possible D gene TRBD1, 6 bases. The CDR3 length is 11 residues. Per the germline V gene, CDR1 is SQVTM and CDR2 is ANQGSEA. V lost 3 bases, J lost 7 bases, and 10 bases lay in between. CDR3 region: CSVDRGREQYF. In nucleotides, the CDR3 is TGCAGCGTTGACAGGGGCAGGGAGCAGTACTTC.

This chain uses TRBV4-1 with TRBJ1-1; TRBD1 is a possible D gene (5 bases). This CDR3 spans 16 amino acids. The V and J ends lost 3 bases and 1 base respectively, with 15 bases between them. CDR1 is MGHRA and CDR2 is YSYEKL in the germline V gene. CDR3 sequence: CASSQFRGQKNTEAFF. CDR3 bases: TGCGCCAGCAGCCAGTTTAGAGGACAAAAGAACACTGAAGCTTTCTTT.

As for this clonotype: One base away lies a much larger clone, so this may be a sequencing read error. The chain combines TRBV27 with TRBJ1-1; perhaps TRBD1 as D (5 bases). CDR1 and CDR2 (germline): MNHEY, SMNVEV (reference sequence). V lost 4 bases and J lost 5, with 14 bases in between. The CDR3 covers 14 residues. Here the CDR3 DNA reads TGTGCCAGCAGTTCATCCCCCCAGGGTACTGAAGCTTTCTTT. It yields the protein CASSSSPQGTEAFF.

V is TRBV11-2 and J is TRBJ2-5, with D unclear. CDR3 length: 13 amino acids. V lost 3 bases and J lost 5, with 10 bases in between. Germline CDR1 is SGHAT and CDR2 is FQNNGV. CDR3 residues: CASSLVDWETQYF. CDR3 coding DNA: TGTGCCAGCAGCTTGGTGGATTGGGAGACCCAGTACTTC. Together with reference TRBV11-2 and TRBJ2-5, the CDR3 gives the full variable domain: EAGVAQSPRYKIIEKRQSVAFWCNPISGHATLYWYQQILGQGPKLLIQFQNNGVVDDSQLPKDRFSAERLKGVDSTLKIQPAKLEDSAVYLCASSLVDWETQYFGPGTRLLVL.

This clonotype has ten or more counts. CDR3 residues: CASSYEKIFPERNEKLFF. The CDR3 nucleotides read TGTGCCAGCAGTTACGAAAAGATTTTCCCGGAGAGGAATGAAAAACTGTTTTTT. This sequence joins TRBV6-5 and TRBJ1-4, with D hard to call. Between the trimmed V and J ends, which lost 2 bases and 5 bases, there was a span of 21 bases. Germline V gene lookup returns CDR1 MNHEY and CDR2 SVGAGI. The CDR3 has 18 residues.

This clonotype occurred many times. The chain uses TRBV11-1 and TRBJ2-4; D is unclear. Trimming pared 3 bases from V and 1 base from J, leaving 16 bases between. The CDR3 sequence is 17 residues long. Germline CDR1 SGHAT, CDR2 FQDESV (reference sequence). The CDR3 is CASSLAFSLGAKNIQYF. CDR3 sequence (DNA): TGTGCCAGCAGCTTGGCCTTCTCGTTGGGTGCCAAAAACATTCAGTACTTC. The complete variable domain, with remaining parts taken from reference TRBV11-1 and TRBJ2-4, reads EAEVAQSPRYKITEKSQAVAFWCDPISGHATLYWYRQILGQGPELLVQFQDESVVDDSQLPKDRFSAERLKGVDSTLKIQPAELGDSAMYLCASSLAFSLGAKNIQYFGAGTRLSVL.

The sample holds many counts of this clonotype. The chain couples TRBV12-3 or TRBV12-4 to TRBJ1-5; the match to TRBD1 covers 7 bases. The CDR3 contains 12 residues. J lost 11 bases, V lost 5 bases, and 6 bases had no gene match. The CDR3 spells CASSVQGLAQHF. The CDR3 DNA reads as TGTGCCAGCAGTGTACAGGGGTTGGCCCAGCATTTT.

The chain carries TRBV20-1 and TRBJ1-1; 8 bases agree with TRBD1. Germline CDR1 is DFQATT and CDR2 is SNEGSKA (reference sequence). The CDR3 has 15 amino acids. The V and J ends lost 6 bases and 7 bases, in that order; junction bases with no gene match: 16. For the CDR3, the DNA is TGCAGTGCCTCCACGAGGACAGGGAAAGAAGGTGAAGCTTTCTTT. Amino acids: CSASTRTGKEGEAFF.

The chain couples TRBV30 to TRBJ2-5; 9 bases line up with TRBD1. From germline, CDR1 is GTSNPN and CDR2 SVGIG (reference sequence). The CDR3 runs 14 residues. V lost 1 base to trimming and J lost 2 bases; unmatched junction nucleotides: 2. The CDR3 sequence is CAWSEGQGQETQYF. The CDR3 DNA sequence: TGTGCCTGGAGTGAGGGACAGGGACAAGAGACCCAGTACTTC.